The rows below give T cell receptor beta chains drawn from one sample of a study of shared clonotypes between healthy human individuals. Sequencing was performed with immunoSEQ multiplex PCR; in TCRdb, only in-frame clones are kept and a portion is missing. The sample contains about 580,000 clones, 95% to 98% of which appear only once. Input material: naive CD8+ T cells sorted from blood. Receptors were obtained from a young man in good health. The CDR3 runs from the conserved cysteine through the conserved F or W. The D gene is left open where the match is weak. A row's size may be missing; if present it is once, few, many or a size class.

clone size,V gene,D gene,J gene,CDR3 protein,CDR3 DNA
.,TRBV7-8,.,TRBJ2-7,CASSLVAGADYEQYF,TGTGCCAGCAGCTTAGTGGCTGGAGCGGACTACGAGCAGTACTTC
.,TRBV2,.,TRBJ2-1,CASSDGPYNEQFF,TGTGCCAGCAGTGACGGACCCTACAATGAGCAGTTCTTC
.,TRBV14,.,TRBJ2-1,CASSRIVYEQFF,TGTGCCAGCAGCAGGATCGTCTATGAGCAGTTCTTC
.,TRBV9,TRBD2,TRBJ2-1,CASSVVEGREGGNDEQFF,TGTGCCAGCAGCGTAGTCGAGGGGCGGGAGGGCGGCAACGATGAGCAGTTCTTC
once,TRBV10-3,.,TRBJ1-5,CAISDPGSNQPQHF,TGTGCCATCAGTGATCCGGGAAGCAATCAGCCCCAGCATTTT
.,TRBV9,TRBD1,TRBJ1-2,CASSRDRGYGYTF,TGTGCCAGCAGCCGGGACAGGGGTTACGGCTACACCTTC
.,TRBV2,.,TRBJ1-2,CASRDRTGKRYGYTF,TGTGCCAGCAGGGATCGGACTGGGAAGAGGTATGGCTACACCTTC
.,TRBV11-2,TRBD1,TRBJ1-1,CASSLGPEAGGNTEAFF,TGTGCCAGCAGCTTAGGACCCGAAGCAGGGGGAAACACTGAAGCTTTCTTT
.,TRBV28,TRBD1,TRBJ1-5,CASSLDTGQGSINQPQHF,TGTGCCAGCAGCCTTGATACGGGACAGGGTTCAATCAATCAGCCCCAGCATTTT
.,TRBV10-2,TRBD1,TRBJ2-1,CASSESGQGYHNEQFF,TGCGCCAGCAGTGAGTCGGGACAGGGATACCACAATGAGCAGTTCTTC
.,TRBV25-1,TRBD2,TRBJ2-7,CASSDRTSGRYEQYF,TGTGCCAGCAGTGATCGCACTAGCGGGAGGTACGAGCAGTACTTC
.,TRBV4-3,.,TRBJ1-1,CASSWVREGTEAFF,TGCGCCAGCAGCTGGGTGAGGGAGGGCACTGAAGCTTTCTTT
.,TRBV5-1,.,TRBJ2-7,CASSLDPGFYEQYF,TGCGCCAGCAGCTTGGATCCGGGATTCTACGAGCAGTACTTC
.,TRBV4-1,TRBD2,TRBJ2-1,CASRSLGLGIYNEQFF,TGCGCCAGCAGAAGTTTGGGACTAGGGATATACAATGAGCAGTTCTTC
.,TRBV6-6,.,TRBJ1-4,CASSYSKGSEEKLFF,TGTGCCAGCAGTTACTCGAAAGGCTCCGAGGAAAAACTGTTTTTT
.,TRBV7-8,.,TRBJ2-7,CASSARSGKAPYEQYF,TGTGCCAGCAGCGCACGATCCGGGAAGGCTCCCTACGAGCAGTACTTC
.,TRBV6-5,.,TRBJ2-7,CASGPNSYEQYF,TGTGCCAGCGGCCCGAACTCCTACGAGCAGTACTTC
.,TRBV27,TRBD1,TRBJ2-3,CASSPPGTDTDTQYF,TGTGCCAGCAGTCCTCCCGGGACAGACACAGATACGCAGTATTTT
.,TRBV29-1,.,TRBJ1-2,CSVEGRLYGYTF,TGCAGCGTTGAAGGACGGCTCTATGGCTACACCTTC
.,TRBV28,.,TRBJ1-3,CASSSSRGGGNTIYF,TGTGCCAGCAGCTCGAGCCGGGGGGGAGGAAACACCATATATTTT
.,TRBV7-2,.,TRBJ1-2,CASSHPRGGSNYGYTF,TGTGCCAGCAGCCACCCGCGAGGAGGGTCCAACTATGGCTACACCTTC
.,TRBV7-6,TRBD1,TRBJ2-7,CASSKTGAPYEQYF,TGTGCCAGCAGCAAGACAGGGGCCCCCTACGAGCAGTACTTC
.,TRBV28,.,TRBJ2-6,CASQLYGSGANVLTF,TGTGCCAGCCAACTGTATGGCTCTGGGGCCAACGTCCTGACTTTC
.,TRBV9,TRBD1,TRBJ2-5,CASSVGQGTSQETQYF,TGTGCCAGCAGCGTAGGACAGGGAACCAGCCAAGAGACCCAGTACTTC
.,TRBV5-6,.,TRBJ1-1,CASSHWTDMNTEAFF,TGTGCCAGCAGCCACTGGACAGACATGAACACTGAAGCTTTCTTT
.,TRBV27,TRBD2,TRBJ2-5,CASSLKASGRYQETQYF,TGTGCCAGCAGTTTAAAGGCTAGCGGGAGGTACCAAGAGACCCAGTACTTC
.,TRBV9,TRBD2,TRBJ2-7,CASSRGGGSEQYF,TGTGCCAGCAGCCGCGGGGGTGGCTCCGAGCAGTACTTC
.,TRBV10-3,TRBD1,TRBJ1-1,CAISAGGMNTEAFF,TGTGCCATCAGCGCAGGGGGCATGAACACTGAAGCTTTCTTT
.,TRBV7-9,TRBD1,TRBJ2-7,CASSTRDRKSYEQYF,TGTGCCAGCAGCACAAGGGACAGGAAATCCTACGAGCAGTACTTC
.,TRBV6-7,TRBD2,TRBJ2-3,CASSNKREGGTDTQYF,TGTGCCAGCAGTAACAAGCGGGAGGGGGGCACAGATACGCAGTATTTT
.,TRBV29-1,.,TRBJ2-7,CSVETGETYEQYF,TGCAGCGTTGAGACGGGAGAAACCTACGAGCAGTACTTC
.,TRBV2,.,TRBJ2-2,CASSEGNLASPRNTGELFF,TGTGCCAGCAGTGAAGGCAATCTAGCGTCACCACGAAACACCGGGGAGCTGTTTTTT
.,TRBV7-6,.,TRBJ2-1,CASSLGSLGGAGNEQFF,TGTGCCAGCAGCTTAGGAAGTTTGGGGGGAGCCGGCAATGAGCAGTTCTTC
once,TRBV5-1,TRBD2,TRBJ2-7,CASSLVTSGRSEQYF,TGCGCCAGCAGCTTGGTGACTAGCGGGAGGAGCGAGCAGTACTTC
.,TRBV4-3,.,TRBJ1-4,CASSQEGEETETNEKLFF,TGCGCCAGCAGCCAAGAGGGGGAGGAAACAGAGACTAATGAAAAACTGTTTTTT
.,TRBV15,TRBD2,TRBJ2-7,CATSTSGSSYEQYF,TGTGCCACCAGCACTAGCGGGTCTTCCTACGAGCAGTACTTC
.,TRBV7-9,.,TRBJ2-7,CASSLDQATYEQYF,TGTGCCAGCAGCTTAGATCAGGCAACCTACGAGCAGTACTTC
.,TRBV15,TRBD1,TRBJ2-3,CATSINRGLGSDTQYF,TGTGCCACCAGCATAAACAGGGGGCTGGGTTCAGATACGCAGTATTTT
.,TRBV29-1,.,TRBJ2-3,CSVEDRGRSMNTQYF,TGCAGCGTTGAAGATCGCGGACGCTCGATGAATACGCAGTATTTT
few,TRBV7-8,.,TRBJ2-7,CASSPRRTITYEQYF,TGTGCCAGCAGCCCCCGCCGGACCATAACCTACGAGCAGTACTTC
.,TRBV4-3,.,TRBJ2-7,CASSPGVGYEQYF,TGCGCCAGCAGCCCGGGTGTAGGGTATGAGCAGTACTTC
.,TRBV9,.,TRBJ2-2,CASSDWDQGNTGELFF,TGTGCCAGCAGCGATTGGGACCAGGGGAACACCGGGGAGCTGTTTTTT
.,TRBV7-9,TRBD1,TRBJ1-3,CASSSKGAPGNTIYF,TGTGCCAGCAGCTCGAAGGGGGCGCCTGGAAACACCATATATTTT
.,TRBV2,.,TRBJ1-2,CASPGGQGEYGYTF,TGTGCCAGCCCTGGGGGGCAGGGAGAATATGGCTACACCTTC
.,TRBV5-5,TRBD2,TRBJ2-3,CASSSRTSGTTDTQYF,TGTGCCAGCAGCTCCCGGACTAGCGGGACGACAGATACGCAGTATTTT
.,TRBV5-1,.,TRBJ2-4,CASSLAGTADFSKNIQYF,TGCGCCAGCAGCTTGGCCGGGACTGCCGATTTCTCCAAAAACATTCAGTACTTC
.,TRBV7-9,.,TRBJ2-7,CASSLDGGTHTYEQYF,TGTGCCAGCAGCTTAGACGGCGGGACACACACCTACGAGCAGTACTTC
.,TRBV15,TRBD1,TRBJ2-2,CATRTGTVNTGELFF,TGTGCCACCAGAACCGGGACAGTTAACACCGGGGAGCTGTTTTTT
.,TRBV11-2,.,TRBJ2-7,CASSQSPAPTYEQYF,TGTGCCAGCAGCCAAAGCCCGGCTCCTACCTACGAGCAGTACTTC
.,TRBV27,TRBD2,TRBJ2-7,CASSWVGGSNYEQYF,TGTGCCAGCAGTTGGGTGGGGGGGTCGAACTACGAGCAGTACTTC